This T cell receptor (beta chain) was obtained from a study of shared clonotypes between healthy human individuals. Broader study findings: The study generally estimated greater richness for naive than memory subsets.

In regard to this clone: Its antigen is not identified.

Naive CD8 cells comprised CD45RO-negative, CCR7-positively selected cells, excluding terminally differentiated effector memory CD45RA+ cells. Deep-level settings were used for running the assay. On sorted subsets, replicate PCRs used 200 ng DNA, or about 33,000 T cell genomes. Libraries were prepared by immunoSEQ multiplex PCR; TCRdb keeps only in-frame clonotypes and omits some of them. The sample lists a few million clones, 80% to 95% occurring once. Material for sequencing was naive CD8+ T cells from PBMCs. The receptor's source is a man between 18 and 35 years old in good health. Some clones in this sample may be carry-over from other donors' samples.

The CDR3 here is CASSPIGGDEQFF. The DNA of the CDR3 is TGCGCCAGCAGCCCTATAGGTGGAGATGAGCAGTTCTTC. The rearrangement uses TRBV4-1 and TRBJ2-1; D unclear. The CDR3 runs 13 residues. Trimming took off 4 bases at V and 8 bases at J, with 12 bases between the two ends. CDR1 and CDR2 (germline): MGHRA, YSYEKL.